This TCR beta chain was profiled in a study of blood T cell repertoires in COVID-19. For the study at large: COVID-19 samples from acute and convalescent phases originated in the United States, Italy and Spain. From T cells, B-cell-depleted T cells, or PBMCs came the material, which was cDNA or gDNA.

Original processing notes: Nucleated cell counts were estimated from reference gene primer amplification. Measured with immunoSEQ multiplex PCR; TCRdb has only the in-frame clones, and not every one. That table gives V, J and clone size, and the DNA gave D and trimming. Here the sample spans more than 400,000 clones, 80% to 90% being singletons. The CDR3 covers 14 residues. V lost 0 bases, J lost 6 bases, and 13 bases lay in between. Germline V gives CDR1 SGDLS, CDR2 YYNGEE. The clonotype originates from a human donor in a cohort sampled during active COVID-19. The rearrangement uses TRBV9 and TRBJ2-7, with D uncertain. The sample consisted of peripheral blood. For the CDR3, the DNA is TGTGCCAGCAGCGTAGACGTAACATCGGGCGAGCAGTACTTC. It translates to CASSVDVTSGEQYF.